This is a list of T cell receptor beta chains from one sample in a study of blood T cells in healthy people across ages. TCRdb reprocessed the 5' RACE reads with MiXCR, giving one entry per CDR3 protein. The sample lists hundreds of thousands of distinct CDR3 sequences, roughly 60% seen once, with 20% to 25% in the top ten. The sequenced material came from blood. The source of these receptors is a man aged 30 to 39 in good health. Both conserved end residues are part of each CDR3. Each record gives: clone size, J gene, V gene, D gene, CDR3 DNA, CDR3 protein. A D gene is named only where the DNA matches it firmly. Clone size, where shown, is once, few, many, or a class for clones that have expanded.

>-|TRBJ2-1|TRBV7-2|-
TGTGCCAGCAGCTCATTTGGGCATGAGCAGTTCTTC
CASSSFGHEQFF
>few|TRBJ2-6|TRBV20-1|-
TGCAGTGCTAGTCCGGGGGCTGGGGCCAACGTCCTGACTTTC
CSASPGAGANVLTF
>few|TRBJ2-7|TRBV12-3/TRBV12-4|-
TGTGCCAGCAGTTTCCGGGAAGGGAGATACGAGCAGTACTTC
CASSFREGRYEQYF
>-|TRBJ1-6|TRBV20-1|-
TGCAGTGCTAGAGAGGGATCGCAGTCCGATAATTCACCCCTCCACTTT
CSAREGSQSDNSPLHF
>-|TRBJ1-2|TRBV15|-
TGTGCCACCAGCAGAGCCGCCGGACCGATCTATGGCTACACCTTC
CATSRAAGPIYGYTF
>-|TRBJ2-3|TRBV6-5|TRBD2
TGTCCCAGCAGTTACTCTGCTGGCGGGAGCGGAGCAGATACGCAGTATTTT
CPSSYSAGGSGADTQYF
>-|TRBJ2-5|TRBV12-3/TRBV12-4|-
TGTGCCAGCAGTAGGACTGGGCACCAAGGGACCCAGTACTTC
CASSRTGHQGTQYF
>-|TRBJ2-6|TRBV4-3|-
TGCGCCAGCAGCCGATTTCTCAGGGTTGACTCTGGGGCCAACGTCCTGACTTTC
CASSRFLRVDSGANVLTF
>-|TRBJ2-7|TRBV4-2|-
TGTGCCAGCAGCCAAGCCCAAGGGAAAGGGATTCTGGGCGAGCAGTACTTC
CASSQAQGKGILGEQYF
>-|TRBJ2-1|TRBV29-1|TRBD1
TGCAGCGTGGCTGTGGCAGGGGGTAACAATGAGCAGTTCTTC
CSVAVAGGNNEQFF
>-|TRBJ2-3|TRBV20-1|-
TGCAGTGCCCGTCCCACCCGGACGCAGTATTTT
CSARPTRTQYF
>-|TRBJ1-6|TRBV20-1|-
TGCAGTGCCGGGCCTCATAATTCACCCCTCCACTTT
CSAGPHNSPLHF
>many|TRBJ2-3|TRBV20-1|-
TGCAGTGCTAGTGAAGGAATGAGCGGGCAGTATTTT
CSASEGMSGQYF
>few|TRBJ1-5|TRBV7-2|-
TGTGCCAGCAGTCCGCAGAGGACAGCTCAGTCTATCCAGCCCCAGCATTTT
CASSPQRTAQSIQPQHF
>-|TRBJ2-1|TRBV9|TRBD1
TGTGCCAGCAGCGTAGCCCGGGACAGGGTGTGGGATGAGCAGTTCTTC
CASSVARDRVWDEQFF
>-|TRBJ2-7|TRBV11-1|TRBD2
TGTGCCAGCAGCCGCAACGTAGCGGGCACCTACGAGCAGTACTTC
CASSRNVAGTYEQYF
>-|TRBJ2-7|TRBV20-1|-
TGCAGTGCTAGAGATGTTATGGGGGGTGACTACGAGCAGTACTTC
CSARDVMGGDYEQYF
>-|TRBJ2-1|TRBV24-1|TRBD2
TGTGCCACCGGGTTGACTAGCGGGGCTAGCGATGAGCAGTTCTTC
CATGLTSGASDEQFF
>-|TRBJ1-4|TRBV3-1|TRBD1
TGTGCCAGCAGCCCGTACAGGGGGCCAACTAATGAAAAACTGTTTTTT
CASSPYRGPTNEKLFF
>-|TRBJ1-1|TRBV6-5|TRBD1
TGTGCCAGCAGTCATCGGACAGGAGGGTCCACTGAAGCTTTCTTT
CASSHRTGGSTEAFF
>-|TRBJ2-3|TRBV28|TRBD1
TGTGCCAGCAGTTTATTCCGGACAGGGAGGAGCACAGATACGCAGTATTTT
CASSLFRTGRSTDTQYF
>few|TRBJ2-7|TRBV20-1|TRBD2
TGCAGTGCCACCATAGCGGGACTACCCCTCGAGCAGTACTTC
CSATIAGLPLEQYF
>-|TRBJ2-1|TRBV7-9|TRBD2
TGTGCCAGCAGCTTAGCCTCGACTAGCGGGTCCGACAATGAGCAGTTCTTC
CASSLASTSGSDNEQFF
>once|TRBJ2-1|TRBV4-3|-
TGCGCCAGCAGCCAGGAGGCCAGGGCGGGTGAGCAGTTCTTC
CASSQEARAGEQFF
>few|TRBJ2-2|TRBV9|-
TGTGCCAGCAGCGTAGGGGCATCGATTCTAAACACCGGGGAGCTGTTTTTT
CASSVGASILNTGELFF
>-|TRBJ2-3|TRBV14|TRBD2
TGTGCCAGCAGCCAAGATCGTAGGGCTAGCGGGAGTGATACGCAGTATTTT
CASSQDRRASGSDTQYF
>-|TRBJ1-2|TRBV29-1|TRBD1
TGCAGCGGCGGGTCAGGGGGCGGAGGCTACACCTTC
CSGGSGGGGYTF
>few|TRBJ2-7|TRBV7-2|-
TGTGCCAGCAGCACCGGTTGGGGTACCCGGGGTTACGAGCAGTACTTC
CASSTGWGTRGYEQYF
>-|TRBJ2-3|TRBV4-3|-
TGCGCCAGCAGCCAAGATGGGCTAGCGAGTTCTAGCACAGATACGCAGTATTTT
CASSQDGLASSSTDTQYF
>-|TRBJ2-1|TRBV7-2|TRBD2
TGTGCCAGCAGCGTAGGGACTAGCCGTGAGCAGTTCTTC
CASSVGTSREQFF
>-|TRBJ2-7|TRBV7-2|-
TGTGCCAGCAGCTCCCCCGGGGAGACGACCTACGAGCAGTACTTC
CASSSPGETTYEQYF
>-|TRBJ2-5|TRBV7-2|-
TGTGCCAGCAGCTTAGTTTGGGGGCCGGAGACCCAGTACTTC
CASSLVWGPETQYF
>-|TRBJ1-2|TRBV20-1|TRBD1
TGCAGTGCCCAACAGGGGGCTAAGGGTTCCTATGGCTACACCTTC
CSAQQGAKGSYGYTF
>-|TRBJ2-7|TRBV10-3|-
TGTGCCACCTTCGGACCGCCGGAGTACTTC
CATFGPPEYF
>-|TRBJ2-3|TRBV9|-
TGTGCCAGCAGCGCCCAAATGAGGGGTAACACAGATACGCAGTATTTT
CASSAQMRGNTDTQYF
>-|TRBJ2-1|TRBV3-1|-
TGTGCCAGCAGCCAAGATGAACTAGACGGGGAGCAGTTCTTC
CASSQDELDGEQFF
>-|TRBJ1-2|TRBV27|-
TGTGCCAGCAGTCGGCTGGGAGGTGGCTACACCTTC
CASSRLGGGYTF
>-|TRBJ2-5|TRBV5-5|-
TGTGCCAGCAGCCCGACTGGGTCTGGCGTCGATGAACAGTACTTC
CASSPTGSGVDEQYF
>-|TRBJ1-1|TRBV6-2/TRBV6-3|-
TGTGCCAGCAGGGACCCGCTGGGGAACACTGAAGCTTTCTTT
CASRDPLGNTEAFF
>-|TRBJ2-3|TRBV7-2|-
TGTGCCAGCAGCCCGAAATGGGTGGATGGGAGCACAGATACGCAGTATTTT
CASSPKWVDGSTDTQYF
>-|TRBJ2-7|TRBV5-1|-
TGCGCCAGCAGCTTGGCCCACGAGCAGTACTTC
CASSLAHEQYF
>-|TRBJ1-2|TRBV7-9|-
TGTGCCAGCAGCCTAGTGCAGGGATACTATGGCTACACCTTC
CASSLVQGYYGYTF
>once|TRBJ2-7|TRBV28|-
TGTGCCAGCCGGTTTGGGGGAAGCGAGCAGTACTTC
CASRFGGSEQYF
>-|TRBJ2-3|TRBV7-2|-
TGTGCCAGCAGCTTAGCATCAGTCGGTACGCAGTATTTT
CASSLASVGTQYF
>few|TRBJ2-7|TRBV29-1|-
TGCAGCGCTCGGGACTCTATATACGAGCAGTACTTC
CSARDSIYEQYF